These 12 T cell receptor beta chains originate from one sample sequenced in a study of blood T cells in healthy people across ages (dated by TCRdb to between 2014 and 2016). Library preparation used 5' RACE. Instrument on record: Illumina HiSeq 2500. A second PCR of about 6 to 11 cycles was performed with a sample-barcoded 5' primer and a J-beta primer mix. In-frame beta chains were kept once TCRdb had trimmed the public reads at Q25 with fastp and called clones with MiXCR. CDR3 protein sequences are deduplicated, and each keeps its most common genes and DNA. This sample is represented by 800,000 to 1,000,000 distinct CDR3 sequences; 40% to 60% of them were singletons. Together, the top ten hold 13% of the sample. Sample: blood. The receptors stem from a man aged 25-40 years in good health.

Turning to this clonotype: Its ends do not fully match the called genes, so a read error is possible. V usage is TRBV10-3 and J usage is TRBJ2-5, with 10 bases identical to TRBD2. The end of the DNA is better explained by TRBJ2-7, so the J call may be wrong. Germline V lookup: CDR1 ENHRY, CDR2 SYGVKD. The CDR3 contains 16 residues. The CDR3 sequence is CAVSELATSGRYEQYF. The CDR3 coding sequence is TGTGCCGTCAGTGAGTTGGCGACTAGCGGGCGCTACGAGCAGTACTTC.

The V and J genes are TRBV30 and TRBJ2-7, with a tentative D call TRBD2 (6 bases). The CDR3 loop spans 12 amino acids. CDR1 and CDR2 (germline): GTSNPN, SVGIG (reference sequence). The ends were cut back, 1 base at V and 4 bases at J, with 8 bases in the middle. The CDR3: CAWSALAYEQYF. The CDR3 DNA reads as TGTGCCTGGAGTGCACTAGCTTACGAGCAGTACTTC.

The chain uses TRBV4-3 and TRBJ2-3, with D maybe TRBD1 (6 bases). The V gene lost 4 bases and the J gene lost 4 bases, with 18 bases spanning the gap. The germline CDR1 and CDR2 sequences are LGHNA and YSLEER. CDR3 size: 16 residues. CDR3 coding DNA: TGCGCCAGCAGCCTAGGGACACCTTCGCGGGCAGATACGCAGTATTTT. As protein: CASSLGTPSRADTQYF.

This clonotype has a handful of counts. Given a much more abundant clone one base away, this may be a read error. The chain employs TRBV3-1 and TRBJ2-7; 9 bases map to TRBD2. Germline CDR1 reads LGHDT; CDR2 reads YNNKEL (reference sequence). The CDR3 extends over 15 amino acids. The CDR3 DNA reads TGTGCCGGCAGCCAGGGTAGCGGGGGCTCCTACGAGCAGTACTTC. Protein: CAGSQGSGGSYEQYF.

This clonotype was picked up a small number of times. The rearrangement links TRBV28 to TRBJ2-5; 7 bases match TRBD1. Germline CDR1 and CDR2: MDHEN and SYDVKM. J was trimmed by 2 bases and V by 6 bases; bases with no gene match: 9. The CDR3 has 15 residues. Here the CDR3 DNA reads TGTGCCAGCAGACCTGGACAGGCCCTACAAGAGACCCAGTACTTC. Its protein product is CASRPGQALQETQYF.

The chain uses TRBV6-2 or TRBV6-3 and TRBJ1-1; 8 positions agree with TRBD1. The germline V gene has CDR1 MNHEY and CDR2 SVGEGT. V was clipped by 8 bases and J by 5 bases; unmatched bases: 16. The CDR3 spans 16 residues. The CDR3 reads CASGWRDPGQETEAFF. As DNA, the CDR3 is TGTGCCAGCGGATGGAGGGATCCGGGACAGGAGACTGAAGCTTTCTTT.

In the case of this clonotype: Likely a read error: the CDR3 ends without its conserved phenylalanine or tryptophan. The genes are TRBV10-3 and TRBJ1-4, with 8 positions matching TRBD1. The CDR3 runs to 13 residues. The germline V gene has CDR1 ENHRY and CDR2 SYGVKD. After removal of 10 bases from V and 5 bases from J, the junction contained 6 bases not matched to a gene. The CDR3 DNA is TGTGCCACCGGACAGGGATCAAATGAAAAACTGTTTATT. Protein product: CATGQGSNEKLFI.

The V gene is TRBV6-2 or TRBV6-3, the J gene TRBJ1-1; TRBD1 might be the D (5 bases). The germline V gene has CDR1 MNHEY and CDR2 SVGEGT. The CDR3 has 15 residues. Trimming shortened V by 2 bases and J by 0 bases, and 10 bases separated the two germline ends. In DNA, the CDR3 is TGTGCCAGCAGTTACGGGGGGTTGATGAACACTGAAGCTTTCTTT. Amino acids: CASSYGGLMNTEAFF.

V and J are TRBV4-3 and TRBJ1-1; unclear D gene. Looked up from germline, CDR1 is LGHNA and CDR2 is YSLEER. The ends were cut back, 0 bases at V and 0 bases at J, with 11 bases in the middle. The CDR3 runs 16 residues. This CDR3 reads CASSQEYGRMNTEAFF. The CDR3 DNA sequence: TGCGCCAGCAGCCAAGAATACGGGAGAATGAACACTGAAGCTTTCTTT.

A few counts support this clonotype. CDR3: CASSGSVGITEAFF. Written as DNA, the CDR3 is TGTGCCAGCAGTGGTTCAGTCGGCATAACTGAAGCTTTCTTT. V gene TRBV2 combines with J gene TRBJ1-1; D unresolved. Germline V gene lookup returns CDR1 SNHLY and CDR2 FYNNEI. The CDR3 has 14 amino acids. Between the trimmed V and J ends, which lost 4 bases and 5 bases, there was a span of 14 bases.

V gene TRBV7-2 combines with J gene TRBJ2-3; D may correspond to TRBD1 or TRBD2 (5 bases each). The V end lost 5 bases, the J end lost 4 bases, and 13 bases lay between the germline ends. This CDR3 is 14 amino acids long. Per the germline V gene, CDR1 is SGHTA and CDR2 is FQGNSA. The CDR3 is CASSRDAPADTQYF. In nucleotides, the CDR3 is TGTGCCAGCAGCCGGGACGCCCCCGCAGATACGCAGTATTTT. Variable domain in full (rest from reference TRBV7-2 and TRBJ2-3): GAGVSQSPSNKVTEKGKDVELRCDPISGHTALYWYRQSLGQGLEFLIYFQGNSAPDKSGLPSDRFSAERTGGSVSTLTIQRTQQEDSAVYLCASSRDAPADTQYFGPGTRLTVL.

There are many counts of this clonotype. This chain uses TRBV6-6 with TRBJ2-3; D is perhaps TRBD1 (5 bases). This CDR3 contains 15 residues. The ends were cut back, 7 bases at V and 2 bases at J, with 16 bases in the middle. Germline V gene data show CDR1 as MNHNY and CDR2 as SVGAGI (reference sequence). Here the CDR3 DNA reads TGTGCCAGCACCTCAGAAGGCAGGGTCACAGATACGCAGTATTTT. Translation gives CASTSEGRVTDTQYF.